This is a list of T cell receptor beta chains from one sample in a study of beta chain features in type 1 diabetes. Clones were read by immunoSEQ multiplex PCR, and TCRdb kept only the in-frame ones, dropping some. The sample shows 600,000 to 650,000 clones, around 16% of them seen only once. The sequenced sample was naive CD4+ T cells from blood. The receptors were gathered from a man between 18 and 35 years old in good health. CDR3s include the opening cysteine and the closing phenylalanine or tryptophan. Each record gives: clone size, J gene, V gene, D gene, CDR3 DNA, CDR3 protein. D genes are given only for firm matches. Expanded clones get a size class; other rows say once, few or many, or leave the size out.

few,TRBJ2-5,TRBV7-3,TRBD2,TGTGCCAGCAGCTTATCGGGAGGAACTGGAGAGACCCAGTACTTC,CASSLSGGTGETQYF
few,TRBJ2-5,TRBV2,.,TGTGCCAGCAGTCCTAAAGAGACCCAGTACTTC,CASSPKETQYF
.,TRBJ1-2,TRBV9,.,TGTGCCAGCAGCGACCGACAGCCATGGAGGGGCTACACCTTC,CASSDRQPWRGYTF
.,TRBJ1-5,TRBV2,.,TGTGCCAGCTTTAGGGATTTGGGCAATCAGCCCCAGCATTTT,CASFRDLGNQPQHF
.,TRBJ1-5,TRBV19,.,TGTGCCAGTAGTGGGGGCGGTGGCAATCAGCCCCAGCATTTT,CASSGGGGNQPQHF
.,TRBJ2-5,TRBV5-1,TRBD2,TGCGCCAGCAGCTTGGCGCCTAGCGGGGGGGCCGGAGCAGAGACCCAGTACTTC,CASSLAPSGGAGAETQYF
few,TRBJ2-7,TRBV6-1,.,TGTGCCAGCGACCGGGTTTTCCCCCGCTCCTACGAGCAGTACTTC,CASDRVFPRSYEQYF
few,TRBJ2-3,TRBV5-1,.,TGCGCCAGCAGTGACACCTTTCGCACAGATACGCAGTATTTT,CASSDTFRTDTQYF
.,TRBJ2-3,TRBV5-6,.,TGTGCCAGCAGCCGAGAACTGAGCGGAGATACGCAGTATTTT,CASSRELSGDTQYF
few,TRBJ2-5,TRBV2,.,TGTGCCAGCAAAACGGCTAGCGTTGTGGAGACCCAGTACTTC,CASKTASVVETQYF
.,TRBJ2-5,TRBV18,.,TGTGCCAGCTCCTTACAAGAGACCCAGTACTTC,CASSLQETQYF
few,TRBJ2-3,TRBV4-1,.,TGCGCCAGCAGCCAAGCGGAAGCGGTTGCCGGAGATACGCAGTATTTT,CASSQAEAVAGDTQYF
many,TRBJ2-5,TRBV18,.,TGTGCCAGCTCACCCGGCGCACAGTCTATGGAGACCCAGTACTTC,CASSPGAQSMETQYF
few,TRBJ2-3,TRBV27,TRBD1,TGTGCCAGCAGTTCAAAGGGGGCCCAGGCGCGAGATACGCAGTATTTT,CASSSKGAQARDTQYF